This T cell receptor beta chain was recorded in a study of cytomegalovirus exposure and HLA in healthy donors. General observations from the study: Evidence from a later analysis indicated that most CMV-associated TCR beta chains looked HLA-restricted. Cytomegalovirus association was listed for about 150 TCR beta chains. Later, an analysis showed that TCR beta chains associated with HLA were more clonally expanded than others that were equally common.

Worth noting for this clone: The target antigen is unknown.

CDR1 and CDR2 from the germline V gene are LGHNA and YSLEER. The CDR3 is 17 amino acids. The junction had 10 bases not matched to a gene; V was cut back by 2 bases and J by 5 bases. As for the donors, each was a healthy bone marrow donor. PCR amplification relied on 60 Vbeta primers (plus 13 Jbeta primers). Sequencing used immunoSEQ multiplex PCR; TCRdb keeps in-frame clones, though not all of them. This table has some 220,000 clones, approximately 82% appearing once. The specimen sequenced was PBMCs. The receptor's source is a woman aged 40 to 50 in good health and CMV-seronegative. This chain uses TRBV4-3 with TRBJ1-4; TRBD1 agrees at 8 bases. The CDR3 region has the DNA TGCGCCAGCAGCCAACTTTACAGACAGGGGCGGAATGAAAAACTGTTTTTT. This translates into CASSQLYRQGRNEKLFF.